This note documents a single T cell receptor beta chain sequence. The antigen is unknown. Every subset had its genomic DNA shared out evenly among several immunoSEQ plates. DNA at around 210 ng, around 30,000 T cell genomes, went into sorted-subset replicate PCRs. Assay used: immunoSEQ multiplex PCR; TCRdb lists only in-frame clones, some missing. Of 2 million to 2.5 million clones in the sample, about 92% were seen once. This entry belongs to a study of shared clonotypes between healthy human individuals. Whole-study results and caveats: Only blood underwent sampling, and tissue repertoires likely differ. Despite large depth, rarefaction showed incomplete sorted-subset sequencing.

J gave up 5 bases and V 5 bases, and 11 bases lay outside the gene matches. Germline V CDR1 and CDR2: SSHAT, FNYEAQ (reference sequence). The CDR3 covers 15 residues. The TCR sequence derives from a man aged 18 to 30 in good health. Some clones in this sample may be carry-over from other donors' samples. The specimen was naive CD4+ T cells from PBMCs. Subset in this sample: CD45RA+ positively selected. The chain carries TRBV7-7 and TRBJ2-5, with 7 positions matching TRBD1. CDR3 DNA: TGTGCCAGCAGCCCTACCACAGGGGCCTGGGAGACCCAGTACTTC. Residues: CASSPTTGAWETQYF. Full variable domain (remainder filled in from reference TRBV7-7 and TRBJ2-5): GAGVSQSPRYKVTKRGQDVTLRCDPISSHATLYWYQQALGQGPEFLTYFNYEAQPDKSGLPSDRFSAERPEGSISTLTIQRTEQRDSAMYRCASSPTTGAWETQYFGPGTRLLVL.